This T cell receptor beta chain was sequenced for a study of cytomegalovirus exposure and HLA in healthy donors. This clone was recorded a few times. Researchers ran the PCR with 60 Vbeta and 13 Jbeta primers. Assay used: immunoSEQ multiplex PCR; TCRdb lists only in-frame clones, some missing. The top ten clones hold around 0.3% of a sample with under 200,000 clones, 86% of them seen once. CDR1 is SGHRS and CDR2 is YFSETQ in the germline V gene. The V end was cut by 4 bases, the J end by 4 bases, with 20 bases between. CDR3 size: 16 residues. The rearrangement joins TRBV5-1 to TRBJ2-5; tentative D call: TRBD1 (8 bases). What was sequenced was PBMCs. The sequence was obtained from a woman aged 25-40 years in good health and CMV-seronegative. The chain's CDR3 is CASSGGSTGEGETQYF. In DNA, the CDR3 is TGCGCCAGCAGCGGGGGCTCGACAGGGGAGGGAGAGACCCAGTACTTC.